This TCR beta chain appears in the sequencing data of a study of T cells in Graves' hyperthyroidism and ophthalmopathy. Study summary: Peripheral blood samples were taken at initial diagnosis, prior to any treatment. Findings of the study overall: The majority of expanded thyroid clonotypes above 0.001 also appeared in blood.

Trimming cost V 1 base and J 2 bases, with 11 bases left between them. Germline values: CDR1 LGHDT, CDR2 YNNKEL (reference sequence). The CDR3 sequence is 16 residues long. Newly diagnosed hyperthyroidism patients aged 18 to 65 years had disease lasting under 2 months. In regard to this clonotype: Its antigen is not known.

Template material for amplifying TCR beta CDR3 regions consisted of RNA transcripts. The HTBI primer set served for first-round RT-PCR of the TCR CDR3. TCRdb reprocessed the multiplex PCR reads with MiXCR, giving one entry per CDR3 protein. Of around 190,000 distinct CDR3 sequences listed, approximately 15% are singletons. This sequence was found in a woman between 50 and 59 years old with Graves' hyperthyroidism. The rearrangement joins TRBV3-1 to TRBJ2-2; D call uncertain. Sequenced material: blood. CDR3 region: CASSQAVPRNTGELFF. DNA of the CDR3: TGTGCCAGCAGCCAAGCCGTTCCAAGAAACACCGGGGAGCTGTTTTTT.